These T cell receptor beta chains were read from a single sample in a study of response to subunit inactivated influenza vaccine. TCRdb recomputed calls from the RT-PCR reads with MiXCR, one row per CDR3 protein. The sample lists approximately 170,000 distinct CDR3 sequences; approximately 15% were seen once. Sample: CD8+ T cells sorted from PBMCs, taken less than 6 days after vaccination. The receptors were gathered from a man aged 45-65 years who received an inactivated influenza vaccine. The CDR3 runs from the conserved cysteine through the conserved F or W. A clone size is listed for some rows: how often the clone was seen (once, few, many), or a class if it is expanded.

J gene: TRBJ2-5; CDR3 length: 15; clone size: once; V gene: TRBV9; CDR3 protein: CASSPRTGPQETQYF
J gene: TRBJ2-5; CDR3 length: 15; clone size: few; V gene: TRBV28; CDR3 protein: CASSLLAGSRETQYF
J gene: TRBJ2-1; CDR3 length: 16; clone size: .; V gene: TRBV27; CDR3 protein: CASRQITSGGNNEQFF
J gene: TRBJ2-5; CDR3 length: 15; clone size: many; V gene: TRBV28; CDR3 protein: CASSFGAVYQETQYF
J gene: TRBJ2-5; CDR3 length: 11; clone size: .; V gene: TRBV7-6; CDR3 protein: CASRGQETQYF
J gene: TRBJ2-7; CDR3 length: 13; clone size: .; V gene: TRBV7-6; CDR3 protein: CASSPGGDYEQYF
J gene: TRBJ2-5; CDR3 length: 14; clone size: .; V gene: TRBV6-1; CDR3 protein: CASSPTTNQETQYF
J gene: TRBJ2-7; CDR3 length: 15; clone size: few; V gene: TRBV7-9; CDR3 protein: CASSLGSGPTYEQYF
J gene: TRBJ2-1; CDR3 length: 15; clone size: .; V gene: TRBV6-1; CDR3 protein: CASSFGTSGGAKQFF
J gene: TRBJ1-2; CDR3 length: 15; clone size: many; V gene: TRBV20-1; CDR3 protein: CSARDTQGPHYGYTF
J gene: TRBJ2-5; CDR3 length: 15; clone size: .; V gene: TRBV9; CDR3 protein: CASSPGTSTGETQYF
J gene: TRBJ2-3; CDR3 length: 15; clone size: few; V gene: TRBV25-1; CDR3 protein: CASSERISLGDTQYF
J gene: TRBJ2-1; CDR3 length: 19; clone size: .; V gene: TRBV6-2/TRBV6-3; CDR3 protein: CASSLIPPTGHPRGNEQFF
J gene: TRBJ2-6; CDR3 length: 17; clone size: .; V gene: TRBV28; CDR3 protein: CASSLSDRPSGANVLTF
J gene: TRBJ1-4; CDR3 length: 15; clone size: few; V gene: TRBV6-5; CDR3 protein: CASSYSGGTNEKLFF
J gene: TRBJ2-7; CDR3 length: 15; clone size: few; V gene: TRBV4-2; CDR3 protein: CASSQGTGTVYEQYF
J gene: TRBJ2-2; CDR3 length: 15; clone size: few; V gene: TRBV9; CDR3 protein: CASSSRDKNTGELFF
J gene: TRBJ2-5; CDR3 length: 15; clone size: few; V gene: TRBV2; CDR3 protein: CASSESRDYQETQYF
J gene: TRBJ2-7; CDR3 length: 17; clone size: .; V gene: TRBV7-9; CDR3 protein: CASSHTSGRAPSYEQYF
J gene: TRBJ2-1; CDR3 length: 15; clone size: few; V gene: TRBV28; CDR3 protein: CASSLGFRTYNEQFF
J gene: TRBJ2-1; CDR3 length: 15; clone size: few; V gene: TRBV7-7; CDR3 protein: CASSLERTTYNEQFF
J gene: TRBJ2-4; CDR3 length: 14; clone size: many; V gene: TRBV27; CDR3 protein: CASSLSVSGNIQYF
J gene: TRBJ2-5; CDR3 length: 16; clone size: .; V gene: TRBV6-1; CDR3 protein: CASSHPSGTVQETQYF
J gene: TRBJ1-3; CDR3 length: 14; clone size: few; V gene: TRBV6-2/TRBV6-3; CDR3 protein: CASNGGLSGNTIYF
J gene: TRBJ2-7; CDR3 length: 11; clone size: .; V gene: TRBV7-2; CDR3 protein: CASSLAQEQYF
J gene: TRBJ2-2; CDR3 length: 16; clone size: .; V gene: TRBV9; CDR3 protein: CASSAPRDRGTGELFF
J gene: TRBJ1-3; CDR3 length: 17; clone size: many; V gene: TRBV6-5; CDR3 protein: CASSYQPTVQHGNTIYF
J gene: TRBJ2-3; CDR3 length: 16; clone size: many; V gene: TRBV9; CDR3 protein: CASSVGSRTSTDTQYF
J gene: TRBJ2-7; CDR3 length: 14; clone size: few; V gene: TRBV5-5; CDR3 protein: CASSLGQGASEQYF
J gene: TRBJ2-1; CDR3 length: 13; clone size: many; V gene: TRBV10-3; CDR3 protein: CAIREELYNEQFF
J gene: TRBJ2-3; CDR3 length: 13; clone size: .; V gene: TRBV20-1; CDR3 protein: CSARLANTDTQYF
J gene: TRBJ2-1; CDR3 length: 17; clone size: .; V gene: TRBV7-7; CDR3 protein: CASSLTGGPYSYNEQFF
J gene: TRBJ2-7; CDR3 length: 13; clone size: .; V gene: TRBV11-2; CDR3 protein: CASSLSGVYEQYF
J gene: TRBJ2-7; CDR3 length: 13; clone size: .; V gene: TRBV28; CDR3 protein: CASSLEAVNEQYF